A single sample is the source of the 2 T cell receptor beta chains below, sequenced in a study of blood T cell repertoires in COVID-19. Clones were read by immunoSEQ multiplex PCR, and TCRdb kept only the in-frame ones, dropping some. This table has around 250,000 clones, over 70% appearing once. The source material was peripheral blood. The receptors were sampled from a woman aged 65 to 85 with COVID-19, enrolled during active disease.

CDR3: CASSFLLAGTYEQYF. For the CDR3, the DNA is TGTGCCAGCAGCTTCTTATTAGCGGGAACCTACGAGCAGTACTTC. The chain combines TRBV11-2 with TRBJ2-7; 8 bases are shared with TRBD2. Germline V gives CDR1 SGHAT, CDR2 FQNNGV. This CDR3 is 15 amino acids long. J was trimmed by 2 bases and V by 3 bases; bases with no gene match: 6.

The chain recombines TRBV18 with TRBJ1-2; the D gene is possibly TRBD1 (6 bases). V lost 3 bases and J 12 bases, leaving 14 bases between the germline ends. The CDR3 sequence is 12 residues long. Per germline, CDR1 KGHSH and CDR2 LQKENI. The CDR3 is CASSPRGIGDTF. CDR3 DNA sequence: TGTGCCAGCTCACCCAGGGGAATCGGGGACACCTTC.